This T cell receptor (beta chain) was observed in a study of blood T cell repertoires in COVID-19. Overall study context: Sources were T cells, B-cell-depleted T cells, or PBMCs; the material itself was cDNA or gDNA.

In this sample, this clone turned up once. Clones were sequenced by immunoSEQ multiplex PCR, and TCRdb holds only the in-frame ones, with some missing. The sample has approximately 39,000 clones; roughly 94% are singletons. The V gene end was trimmed by 5 bases and the J gene end by 3 bases; junction bases not matched to a gene: 3. The CDR3 runs to 14 residues. Germline V CDR1 and CDR2: SEHNR, FQNEAQ (reference sequence). This chain uses TRBV7-9 with TRBJ2-7; 11 nucleotides line up with TRBD2. This TCR was sampled from a human donor with active COVID-19. The donor label of this sample is uncertain. Input material: peripheral blood. The CDR3 spells CASSPGLAGYEQYF. The CDR3, as DNA: TGTGCCAGCAGCCCCGGACTAGCGGGCTACGAGCAGTACTTC.